Below are 17 T cell receptor beta chains sequenced from a single sample in a study of post-analysis software for immune sequencing data. Study-wide results and caveats: In patients, roughly five TRBV segments were more frequent than in controls, with TRBV5-6, TRBV5-1 and TRBV20-1 among them.

TCR beta cDNA libraries had unique molecular identifiers. One entry per CDR3 protein, called by TCRdb with MiXCR from the PCR reads. The profile shows around 710,000 distinct CDR3 sequences, 46% of them singletons. The antigens of these receptors remain unknown. Specimen: blood. These receptors were taken from a girl aged 5-17 years with multiple sclerosis.

The genes are TRBV6-6 and TRBJ1-4; the match to TRBD1 covers 8 bases. CDR1 is MNHNY, CDR2 SVGAGI, per germline (reference sequence). The CDR3 spans 17 residues. The J segment lost 7 bases and the V segment lost 6 bases, leaving 16 bases of the junction unmatched. The CDR3 DNA follows: TGTGCCAGCAGCCCCATCTACCGACAGGGGAAAAGTGAAAAACTGTTTTTT. This sequence encodes CASSPIYRQGKSEKLFF.

This clonotype was observed a single time. V and J are TRBV5-1 and TRBJ1-1; 8 bases line up with TRBD1. This CDR3 spans 15 amino acids. Germline V CDR1 and CDR2: SGHRS, YFSETQ. The V segment lost 3 bases and the J segment 0 bases; nucleotides outside the gene matches: 4. The CDR3 DNA follows: TGCGCCAGCAGCTCCGGACAGGGCGTGAACACTGAAGCTTTCTTT. It translates to CASSSGQGVNTEAFF.

The chain carries TRBV7-9 and TRBJ2-5, with TRBD2 matching 8 bases. Germline CDR1 and CDR2: SEHNR and FQNEAQ (reference sequence). Trimming took 2 bases from V and 0 from J; bases not matched to a gene: 11. The CDR3 is 18 amino acids. The chain's CDR3 is CASSLPTSGGGYQETQYF. DNA for the CDR3: TGTGCCAGCAGCTTACCCACTAGCGGTGGGGGGTACCAAGAGACCCAGTACTTC.

The rearrangement links TRBV27 to TRBJ1-5; 7 bases line up with TRBD1. The CDR3 has 15 residues. Trimming cost V 6 bases and J 1 base; bases outside gene matches: 6. CDR1 is MNHEY and CDR2 is SMNVEV in the germline V gene (reference sequence). CDR3 in amino acids: CASSSIRGSNQPQHF. DNA of the CDR3: TGTGCCAGCAGCTCCATCAGGGGGAGCAATCAGCCCCAGCATTTT.

The rearrangement links TRBV3-1 to TRBJ2-1, with 7 positions matching TRBD2. Trimming at V came to 1 base and at J to 4 bases, leaving 4 bases not matched to a gene. CDR1 is LGHDT and CDR2 is YNNKEL in the germline V gene (reference sequence). The CDR3 totals 15 residues. The DNA for the CDR3 is TGTGCCAGCAGCCAAGGACTAGCACAATACAATGAGCAGTTCTTC. Protein: CASSQGLAQYNEQFF.

The chain uses TRBV14 and TRBJ2-1; D is unclear. V was shortened by 4 bases and J by 3 bases, with 10 bases between the two germline ends. CDR1 is SGHDN, CDR2 FVKESK, per germline. This CDR3 has 14 amino acids. This chain's CDR3 is CASSPDAGYNEQFF. In nucleotides, the CDR3 is TGTGCCAGCAGCCCCGACGCCGGCTACAATGAGCAGTTCTTC.

This clonotype was counted only a few times. The DNA of the CDR3 is TGTGCCGCGAGAAATACAGATACGCAGTATTTT. It translates to CAARNTDTQYF. The chain joins TRBV10-3 to TRBJ2-3; no clear D gene. The CDR3 runs 11 residues. From germline, CDR1 is ENHRY and CDR2 SYGVKD. The V end lost 11 bases, the J end lost 3 bases, and 9 bases lay between the germline ends.

This clonotype was detected a few times. J is TRBJ1-5 and V is TRBV29-1; D is unclear. CDR3 size: 12 residues. Germline CDR1 is SQVTM and CDR2 is ANQGSEA. Trimming removed 6 bases at V and 5 bases at J, with 11 bases between. The CDR3 DNA reads as TGCAGCGTCGGGCACCTAGATCAGCCCCAGCATTTT. It encodes CSVGHLDQPQHF.

This chain links TRBV6-1 with TRBJ2-7; 8 bases are a match to TRBD2. This CDR3 contains 15 residues. The germline gives CDR1 MNHNS, CDR2 SASEGT. V lost 0 bases and J lost 0; bases outside the gene matches: 1. The CDR3 coding sequence is TGTGCCAGCAGTGAAGCTAGCGGGACCTCCTACGAGCAGTACTTC. Translating gives CASSEASGTSYEQYF.

This CDR3 reads CASSWETSSLYNEQFF. The CDR3 bases are TGCGCCAGCAGCTGGGAGACTAGCTCCTTGTACAATGAGCAGTTCTTC. This sequence joins TRBV5-1 and TRBJ2-1, with TRBD2 matching over 7 bases. The germline V gene has CDR1 SGHRS and CDR2 YFSETQ. This CDR3 is built from 16 residues. J was trimmed by 4 bases and V by 3 bases; bases with no gene match: 10.

This clonotype has only a few counts. The rearrangement uses TRBV7-2 and TRBJ2-3; a possible D gene is TRBD1 (7 bases). Trimming pared 1 base from V and 5 bases from J, leaving 19 bases between. This CDR3 contains 17 residues. Per germline, CDR1 SGHTA and CDR2 FQGNSA. In DNA form, the CDR3 reads TGTGCCAGCAGCTTAGAGGGCAGGGGGGTTCCCGGAGATACGCAGTATTTT. It is translated as CASSLEGRGVPGDTQYF.

This clonotype came up a few times. A junction boundary mismatches the germline segment, possibly from a read error. V is TRBV29-1 and J is TRBJ2-3, with D perhaps given as TRBD1 or TRBD2 (6 bases each). The CDR3 spans 14 residues. Germline loops: CDR1 SQVTM, CDR2 ANQGSEA. The CDR3 region is CSVVGGQSTDAQYF. In DNA form, the CDR3 reads TGCAGCGTCGTGGGAGGACAGAGCACAGATGCGCAGTATTTT.

V gene TRBV27 combines with J gene TRBJ2-5, with D perhaps assigned TRBD1 or TRBD2 (5 bases each). The end of the DNA aligns better with TRBJ2-7, so the J call may be wrong. CDR3 length: 15 residues. Looked up from germline, CDR1 is MNHEY and CDR2 is SMNVEV (reference sequence). The chain's CDR3 is CASSPSGPVFSEQYF. The CDR3 DNA reads as TGTGCCAGCAGTCCATCGGGACCGGTCTTTTCCGAGCAGTACTTC.

This clonotype was counted only a few times. V is TRBV29-1 and J is TRBJ2-5; D possibly uses TRBD1 or TRBD2 (5 bases each). The CDR3 totals 14 residues. V lost 1 base and J lost 2, with 11 bases in between. Germline V gives CDR1 SQVTM, CDR2 ANQGSEA. CDR3 in DNA: TGCAGCGTTGAAGTCGACGGGGCACAAGAGACCCAGTACTTC. Its protein product is CSVEVDGAQETQYF.

CDR3 DNA sequence: TGTGCCACCAAACACCCTGGGGCAGAGCAGTTCTTC. Its translation: CATKHPGAEQFF. The chain employs TRBV12-3 or TRBV12-4 and TRBJ2-1, with D perhaps TRBD1 (5 bases). The CDR3 consists of 12 residues. The germline V and J ends were trimmed by 10 bases and 10 bases, with 17 bases remaining between them.

This clonotype was observed a handful of times. This rearrangement joins TRBV10-3 to TRBJ2-7, with 7 positions matching TRBD1. This CDR3 has 14 residues. J lost 1 base, V lost 7 bases, and 7 bases had no gene match. Germline loops: CDR1 ENHRY, CDR2 SYGVKD. CDR3 amino acids: CAITPSGQSYEQYF. Here the CDR3 DNA reads TGTGCCATCACCCCATCGGGACAGTCCTACGAGCAGTACTTC.

This chain joins TRBV7-2 and TRBJ1-1; 10 bases are a match to TRBD1. J lost 5 bases, V lost 3 bases, and 15 bases had no gene match. The CDR3 extends over 18 amino acids. Germline CDR1 is SGHTA and CDR2 is FQGNSA. CDR3 loop: CASSFQMATGGSGTEAFF. DNA of the CDR3: TGTGCCAGCAGCTTTCAAATGGCGACAGGGGGCAGTGGAACTGAAGCTTTCTTT.